A single sample is the source of the 30 T cell receptor beta chains below, sequenced in a study of beta chain features in type 1 diabetes. Expressed TCRB transcripts got sequenced, as all isolated RNA was reverse transcribed. Profiled with immunoSEQ multiplex PCR; TCRdb holds only in-frame clones, not every one. This table holds under 400,000 clones, around 13% found once. Study-level results: People with Type 1 diabetes carried modestly yet significantly shorter TCRB CDR3s in all four CD4+ subsets.

These TCRs are of unknown antigen specificity. Input material: naive CD4+ T cells from blood. The receptors were gathered from a woman aged 18-30 years with type 1 diabetes.

This clone turned up a few times. This rearrangement joins TRBV7-9 to TRBJ2-7; TRBD2 is a possible D gene (5 bases). Germline values: CDR1 SEHNR, CDR2 FQNEAQ (reference sequence). This CDR3 has 14 residues. The ends were cut back, 0 bases at V and 2 bases at J, with 8 bases in the middle. The CDR3 DNA is TGTGCCAGCAGCTTAGCCGCTAGCCCCTACGAGCAGTACTTC. This encodes CASSLAASPYEQYF.

This clone was counted a few times. The chain links TRBV18 to TRBJ2-3; D not resolved. V was pared by 4 bases and J by 4 bases, with 9 bases between. CDR1 and CDR2 (germline): KGHSH, LQKENI. The CDR3 is made up of 13 amino acids. In nucleotides, the CDR3 is TGTGCCAGCTCACGCGAGAGTCCAGATACGCAGTATTTT. Protein product: CASSRESPDTQYF.

This clone was counted only a few times. J is TRBJ1-1 and V is TRBV7-8, with TRBD1 as a possible D gene (5 bases). V shed 5 bases and J shed 2 bases, with 12 bases lying between them. This CDR3 contains 14 residues. Germline loops: CDR1 SGHVS, CDR2 FQNEAQ. This chain's CDR3 is CASSKLQGNTEAFF. CDR3 nucleotide sequence: TGTGCCAGCAGCAAACTTCAGGGAAACACTGAAGCTTTCTTT.

This clone was seen only a few times. The chain couples TRBV7-9 to TRBJ1-2; unclear D gene. Looked up from germline, CDR1 is SEHNR and CDR2 is FQNEAQ (reference sequence). V was cut by 5 bases and J by 5 bases, with 6 bases left in between. There are 11 residues in the CDR3. Written as DNA, the CDR3 is TGTGCCAGCAGCCGGAGTTATGGCTACACCTTC. Translating it yields CASSRSYGYTF.

V and J are TRBV4-2 and TRBJ1-6; TRBD1 might be the D (5 bases). Per the germline V gene, CDR1 is LGHNA and CDR2 is YNFKEQ. Trimming took 3 bases from V and 10 from J, leaving 10 bases between them. The CDR3 sequence is 13 residues long. CDR3 region: CASSHPGPSPLHF. In DNA form, the CDR3 reads TGTGCCAGCAGCCACCCAGGGCCATCACCCCTCCACTTT.

This clone occurred a few times. The chain has TRBV4-3 and TRBJ1-5, with a possible D match to TRBD1 (5 bases). There are 13 residues in the CDR3. The V end was cut by 1 base, the J end by 6 bases, with 7 bases between. The germline V gene has CDR1 LGHNA and CDR2 YSLEER. CDR3 sequence: CASSQATGQPQHF. DNA of the CDR3: TGCGCCAGCAGCCAAGCTACAGGTCAGCCCCAGCATTTT.

This clone came up a few times. The chain joins TRBV5-6 to TRBJ1-2; possibly TRBD1 for D (5 bases). Germline loops: CDR1 SGHDT, CDR2 YYEEEE. The CDR3 runs to 14 residues. Trimming shortened V by 7 bases and J by 3 bases, and 16 bases separated the two germline ends. As DNA, the CDR3 is TGTGCCAGCGCAGCGCCAGGGACTGACTATGGCTACACCTTC. Encoded protein: CASAAPGTDYGYTF.

The CDR3 DNA sequence: TGCGCCAGCAGCCAAGGCTACCGTGGGCCAGATACGCAGTATTTT. Protein product: CASSQGYRGPDTQYF. The V call is TRBV4-3, the J call TRBJ2-3; D ambiguous. From germline, CDR1 is LGHNA and CDR2 YSLEER. The V end lost 1 base, the J end lost 4 bases, and 12 bases lay between the germline ends. The CDR3 is 15 residues long.

The chain combines TRBV10-3 with TRBJ2-7, with TRBD2 matching over 10 bases. The V gene's germline CDR1 is ENHRY and CDR2 SYGVKD. CDR3 length: 17 residues. V dropped 6 bases and J dropped 7; count of bases not matched to a gene: 18. CDR3: CAISKSTSGRASGEQYF. The DNA for the CDR3 is TGTGCCATCAGCAAAAGTACCAGCGGGAGGGCCTCCGGGGAGCAGTACTTC.

This clone was observed a handful of times. The genes are TRBV10-3 and TRBJ2-3; D may be TRBD1 (6 bases). The germline gives CDR1 ENHRY, CDR2 SYGVKD. The CDR3 is 14 amino acids. V lost 7 bases and J 2 bases, leaving 13 bases between the germline ends. CDR3 sequence: CAITGTQDTDTQYF. The CDR3 region has the DNA TGTGCCATCACCGGGACACAGGACACAGATACGCAGTATTTT.

The chain is built from TRBV29-1 and TRBJ1-1; a weak D match, TRBD1 (6 bases). Germline assignment: CDR1 SQVTM and CDR2 ANQGSEA. The CDR3 consists of 14 residues. The V and J ends lost 2 bases and 4 bases respectively, with 14 bases between them. This chain's CDR3 is CSVELGADGTEAFF. CDR3 bases: TGCAGCGTTGAATTGGGGGCGGACGGCACTGAAGCTTTCTTT.

This clone was counted a few times. Other DNA sequences within the sample encode an identical CDR3. The chain carries TRBV11-2 and TRBJ1-5; D call uncertain. Trimming took 0 bases from V and 5 from J, leaving 5 bases between them. The V gene's germline CDR1 is SGHAT and CDR2 FQNNGV. The CDR3 contains 13 residues. The CDR3 nucleotides are TGTGCCAGCAGCTTAGATAGAGATCAGCCCCAGCATTTT. Translation gives CASSLDRDQPQHF. Using reference TRBV11-2 and TRBJ1-5 for the parts outside the CDR3, the full variable domain is EAGVAQSPRYKIIEKRQSVAFWCNPISGHATLYWYQQILGQGPKLLIQFQNNGVVDDSQLPKDRFSAERLKGVDSTLKIQPAKLEDSAVYLCASSLDRDQPQHFGDGTRLSIL.

The rearrangement links TRBV7-2 to TRBJ2-5; tentatively, D is TRBD2 (6 bases). The CDR3 is 12 amino acids. Germline assignment: CDR1 SGHTA and CDR2 FQGNSA. The CDR3 here is CGEDASGKTQYF. The CDR3 region has the DNA TGTGGGGAGGACGCCTCCGGAAAGACCCAGTACTTC.

This clone was seen a few times. The V and J genes are TRBV7-9 and TRBJ2-1; TRBD2 matches at 8 bases. This CDR3 region has 14 residues. The V and J ends lost 1 base and 6 bases, in that order; junction bases with no gene match: 2. CDR1 and CDR2 from the germline V gene are SEHNR and FQNEAQ (reference sequence). The CDR3, as DNA: TGTGCCAGCAGCTTAGAGCGGGAGAGCAATGAGCAGTTCTTC. Translated, it gives CASSLERESNEQFF.

The rearrangement uses TRBV9 and TRBJ2-3; D possibly corresponds to TRBD2 (6 bases). The V end was cut by 0 bases, the J end by 8 bases, with 13 bases between. CDR1 SGDLS and CDR2 YYNGEE come from the germline V gene. The CDR3 has 14 amino acids. CDR3 amino acids: CASSVELASGTQYF. DNA for the CDR3: TGTGCCAGCAGCGTAGAACTAGCCTCAGGTACGCAGTATTTT.

The chain links TRBV5-1 to TRBJ2-3; 10 nucleotides match TRBD2. Trimming took 4 bases from V and 4 from J; bases not matched to a gene: 12. The CDR3 is 17 amino acids. CDR1 is SGHRS and CDR2 is YFSETQ in the germline V gene. The CDR3 DNA follows: TGCGCCAGCAGCGGAAGTATGGGACTAGCGTACTCAGATACGCAGTATTTT. Encoded protein: CASSGSMGLAYSDTQYF.

This chain joins TRBV27 and TRBJ2-3; possibly TRBD2 for D (7 bases). The germline V gene encodes CDR1 MNHEY and CDR2 SMNVEV (reference sequence). The CDR3 covers 15 residues. Between the trimmed V and J ends, which lost 4 bases and 5 bases, there was a span of 16 bases. The CDR3 DNA sequence: TGTGCCAGCAGTTACCGAGGGGGGGGCGTAGATACGCAGTATTTT. Encoded protein: CASSYRGGGVDTQYF.

The sample holds a few counts of this clone. The rearrangement uses TRBV11-1 and TRBJ2-5, with D hard to call. Germline V gives CDR1 SGHAT, CDR2 FQDESV (reference sequence). This CDR3 has 11 amino acids. V lost 3 bases to trimming and J lost 5 bases, with 4 bases between them. CDR3 sequence (DNA): TGTGCCAGCAGCTTCCGGGAGACCCAGTACTTC. Protein product: CASSFRETQYF.

This clone was seen more than once but under ten times. This sequence joins TRBV29-1 and TRBJ2-4; 7 positions match TRBD2. The CDR3 loop spans 17 amino acids. Looked up from germline, CDR1 is SQVTM and CDR2 is ANQGSEA. V dropped 7 bases and J dropped 1; count of bases not matched to a gene: 16. Here the CDR3 DNA reads TGCAGCGGGGAGGGAGGGGAGGTGGTAGGGGCCAAAAACATTCAGTACTTC. Amino acid sequence: CSGEGGEVVGAKNIQYF. Full variable domain (remainder filled in from reference TRBV29-1 and TRBJ2-4): SAVISQKPSRDICQRGTSLTIQCQVDSQVTMMFWYRQQPGQSLTLIATANQGSEATYESGFVIDKFPISRPNLTFSTLTVSNMSPEDSSIYLCSGEGGEVVGAKNIQYFGAGTRLSVL.

This chain uses TRBV5-1 with TRBJ2-7; 8 bases line up with TRBD1. CDR3 length equals 14 residues. Germline CDR1 reads SGHRS; CDR2 reads YFSETQ. After removal of 4 bases from V and 5 bases from J, the junction contained 8 bases not matched to a gene. CDR3 in DNA: TGCGCCAGCAGCCTACGGACAGGGCCGGACGAGCAGTACTTC. Its translation is CASSLRTGPDEQYF.

This clone came up a few times. The chain uses TRBV25-1 and TRBJ2-7; the D gene is possibly TRBD2 (5 bases). The V gene's germline CDR1 is MGHDK and CDR2 SYGVNS. Trimming stripped 3 bases from V and 2 bases from J, with 11 bases between. The CDR3 contains 14 residues. CDR3 nucleotides: TGTGCCAGCAGTGAGGCGGAGGCTACCTACGAGCAGTACTTC. Its protein is CASSEAEATYEQYF.

The gene calls are TRBV25-1 and TRBJ2-7, with D maybe TRBD1 (5 bases). CDR1 is MGHDK, CDR2 SYGVNS, per germline. The CDR3 runs 14 residues. Trimming cost V 4 bases and J 2 bases, with 12 bases left between them. In nucleotides, the CDR3 is TGTGCCAGCAGTGCCTGGACAAATACCTACGAGCAGTACTTC. Its protein product is CASSAWTNTYEQYF.

CDR3 DNA: TGTGCCACCAGCACGGGGGGCCTCTATGGCTACACCTTC. As protein: CATSTGGLYGYTF. The V gene is TRBV15, the J gene TRBJ1-2; TRBD1 might be the D (6 bases). This CDR3 has 13 residues. V lost 4 bases, J lost 4 bases, and 10 bases lay in between. Germline CDR1 is LNHNV and CDR2 is YYDKDF (reference sequence).

V and J are TRBV27 and TRBJ2-1, with 11 bases fitting TRBD2. Per the germline V gene, CDR1 is MNHEY and CDR2 is SMNVEV (reference sequence). The CDR3 has 19 residues. V dropped 0 bases and J dropped 3; count of bases not matched to a gene: 10. CDR3: CASSLSASGRYSRYNEQFF. CDR3 DNA: TGTGCCAGCAGTTTATCAGCTAGCGGGAGGTACAGTCGCTACAATGAGCAGTTCTTC.

This clone was observed a handful of times. V and J are TRBV5-4 and TRBJ2-7, with TRBD2 as a possible D gene (7 bases). The length of the CDR3 is 15 residues. CDR1 is SGHNT and CDR2 is YYREEE in the germline V gene (reference sequence). V was clipped by 5 bases and J by 7 bases, with 22 bases between them. For the CDR3, the DNA is TGTGCCAGCAGATTGCCGGGGGGCTCTACCACGGAGCAGTACTTC. Residues: CASRLPGGSTTEQYF. The complete variable domain, with remaining parts taken from reference TRBV5-4 and TRBJ2-7, reads ETGVTQSPTHLIKTRGQQVTLRCSSQSGHNTVSWYQQALGQGPQFIFQYYREEENGRGNFPPRFSGLQFPNYSSELNVNALELDDSALYLCASRLPGGSTTEQYFGPGTRLTVT.

The chain is built from TRBV5-1 and TRBJ1-1; TRBD1 matches 7 bases. CDR1 is SGHRS and CDR2 is YFSETQ in the germline V gene. This CDR3 is built from 16 residues. V lost 3 bases and J lost 0; bases outside the gene matches: 8. CDR3 in DNA: TGCGCCAGCAGCTCGACAGGGACGAAGGTGAACACTGAAGCTTTCTTT. It translates to CASSSTGTKVNTEAFF.

The chain has TRBV25-1 and TRBJ2-5, with 11 bases matching TRBD2. The CDR3 has 17 residues. Looked up from germline, CDR1 is MGHDK and CDR2 is SYGVNS. V lost 4 bases and J lost 1; bases outside the gene matches: 8. This CDR3 is CASSGLRGLAAQETQYF. CDR3 coding DNA: TGTGCCAGCAGTGGCCTAAGGGGACTAGCGGCCCAAGAGACCCAGTACTTC.

The J gene is TRBJ2-3, the V gene TRBV7-7; D is ambiguous. Looked up from germline, CDR1 is SSHAT and CDR2 is FNYEAQ (reference sequence). V lost 3 bases and J 3 bases, leaving 10 bases between the germline ends. This CDR3 is 14 amino acids long. CDR3 nucleotides: TGTGCCAGCAGCTTGAGTACCCTGACAGATACGCAGTATTTT. Protein product: CASSLSTLTDTQYF.

This clone has only a few counts. This chain connects TRBV15 to TRBJ2-4; D is uncertain. Germline CDR1 is LNHNV and CDR2 is YYDKDF (reference sequence). Trimming stripped 0 bases from V and 7 bases from J, with 13 bases between. This CDR3 has 15 residues. The CDR3 loop is CATSRDRVERNIQYF. CDR3 nucleotides: TGTGCCACCAGCAGAGATCGAGTCGAGAGGAACATTCAGTACTTC.

The rearrangement uses TRBV7-9 and TRBJ1-2, with D unresolved. In germline, CDR1 is SEHNR, CDR2 FQNEAQ (reference sequence). CDR3 length: 14 amino acids. V lost 4 bases and J lost 4, with 13 bases in between. CDR3 sequence (DNA): TGTGCCAGCAGCTCCCTAAGTTTAATCTATGGCTACACCTTC. This codes for CASSSLSLIYGYTF. Combining the CDR3 with reference TRBV7-9 and TRBJ1-2 gives the whole variable domain DTGVSQNPRHKITKRGQNVTFRCDPISEHNRLYWYRQTLGQGPEFLTYFQNEAQLEKSRLLSDRFSAERPKGSFSTLEIQRTEQGDSAMYLCASSSLSLIYGYTFGSGTRLTVV.